A single sample gave rise to the 6 T cell receptor beta chains below, sequenced in a study of blood T cell repertoires in COVID-19. Method: immunoSEQ multiplex PCR; TCRdb's copy keeps in-frame clones and lacks some. The data show 70,000 to 90,000 clones, with approximately 87% seen just once and about 18% held by the top ten. The sample consisted of peripheral blood. All receptors come from a woman at least 80 years old with acute or convalescent COVID-19.

The chain links TRBV4-1 to TRBJ2-7; 9 bases line up with TRBD1. The V and J ends lost 2 bases and 2 bases, in that order; junction bases with no gene match: 10. The CDR3 has 17 residues. Looked up from germline, CDR1 is MGHRA and CDR2 is YSYEKL. CDR3 residues: CASSQSPYRDRAYEQYF. The CDR3 DNA sequence: TGCGCCAGCAGCCAAAGTCCCTATCGGGACAGGGCCTACGAGCAGTACTTC.

This clone was picked up a small number of times. The rearrangement joins TRBV6-1 to TRBJ2-2; tentative D call: TRBD2 (6 bases). Germline lookup yields CDR1 MNHNS and CDR2 SASEGT. CDR3 length: 16 residues. Trimming removed 4 bases from V and 6 bases from J, with 18 bases in between. The CDR3 DNA follows: TGTGCCAGCAGTGCGCGGGGCAGGAAGAAAGCCGGGGAGCTGTTTTTT. This encodes CASSARGRKKAGELFF.

The J gene is TRBJ1-6, the V gene TRBV3-1 (or the pseudogene TRBV3-2), with D possibly matching TRBD1 (5 bases). Germline assignment: CDR1 LGHDT and CDR2 YNNKEL (reference sequence). The V end lost 5 bases, the J end lost 10 bases, and 15 bases lay between the germline ends. This CDR3 is 14 amino acids long. DNA for the CDR3: TGTGCCAGCAGCTCCCAAGGGGAGGGCTCACCCCTCCACTTT. As protein: CASSSQGEGSPLHF.

The J gene is TRBJ1-2, the V gene TRBV3-1 (or the pseudogene TRBV3-2), with 7 bases aligning to TRBD1. CDR3 size: 14 residues. Germline V lookup: CDR1 LGHDT, CDR2 YNNKEL (reference sequence). V lost 4 bases and J lost 9; bases outside the gene matches: 11. As DNA, the CDR3 is TGTGCCAGCAGCCCGAAACAGGGGTTAAGTAGCTACACCTTC. Translation: CASSPKQGLSSYTF.

This clone has only a few counts. CDR3 amino acids: CASKRGDSYNEQFF. CDR3 sequence (DNA): TGTGCCAGCAAAAGGGGCGACTCCTACAATGAGCAGTTCTTC. V is TRBV6-4 and J is TRBJ2-1; possibly TRBD1 for D (5 bases). The germline CDR1 and CDR2 sequences are MRHNA and SNTAGT. The CDR3 totals 14 residues. Trimming took 7 bases from V and 0 from J, leaving 10 bases between them.

The chain is built from TRBV3-1 (or the pseudogene TRBV3-2) and TRBJ2-2, with a tentative D call TRBD1 (5 bases). Trimming left V 3 bases short and J 6 bases short, with 8 bases between. The CDR3 sequence is 13 residues long. Looked up from germline, CDR1 is LGHDT and CDR2 is YNNKEL (reference sequence). CDR3 amino acids: CASSQIGAGELFF. CDR3 DNA sequence: TGTGCCAGCAGCCAGATAGGGGCCGGGGAGCTGTTTTTT.